The TCR beta chain under discussion was sequenced for a study of T cell repertoires in ileal Crohn's disease. Study outcomes and limitations: Sorted CD8 T cells held more high-frequency clones than CD4. Compared with non-smokers, active smokers at surgery showed more clonal expansions.

Details on this clone: The antigen remains unidentified.

This CDR3 has 13 amino acids. Trimming stripped 2 bases from V and 4 bases from J, with 8 bases between. Germline assignment: CDR1 ENHRY and CDR2 SYGVKD. TCRdb's table, derived via immunoSEQ multiplex PCR, lists solely in-frame clones and lacks some. In the table there are about 5,300 clones, just under 80% of which are singletons. Time point meaning: neoterminal ileum biopsy at postoperative endoscopy, about 6 months after surgery. The TCR originated in an adult with Crohn's disease. The J gene is TRBJ1-1, the V gene TRBV10-3; D ambiguous. Sequencing was performed on ileal tissue. CDR3 sequence reads: CAISEAGGTEAFF. CDR3 nucleotides: TGTGCCATCAGTGAGGCAGGCGGCACTGAAGCTTTCTTT.